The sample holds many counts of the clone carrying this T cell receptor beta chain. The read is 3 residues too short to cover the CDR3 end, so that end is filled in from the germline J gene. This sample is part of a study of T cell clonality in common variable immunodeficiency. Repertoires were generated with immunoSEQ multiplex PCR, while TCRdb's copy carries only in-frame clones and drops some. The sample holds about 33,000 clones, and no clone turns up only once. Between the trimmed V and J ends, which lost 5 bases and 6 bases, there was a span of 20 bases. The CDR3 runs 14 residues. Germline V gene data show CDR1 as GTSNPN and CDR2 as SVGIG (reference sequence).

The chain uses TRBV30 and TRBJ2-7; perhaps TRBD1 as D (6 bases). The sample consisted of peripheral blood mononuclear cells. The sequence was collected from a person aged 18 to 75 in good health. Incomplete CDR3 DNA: TGTGCCTGGTCGGACTCTTTTCCCAGGGGCGAG. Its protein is CAWSDSFPRGE. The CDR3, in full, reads CAWSDSFPRGEQYF. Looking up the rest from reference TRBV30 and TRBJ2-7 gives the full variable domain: SQTIHQWPATLVQPVGSPLSLECTVEGTSNPNLYWYRQAAGRGLQLLFYSVGIGQISSEVPQNLSASRPQDRQFILSSKKLLLSDSGFYLCAWSDSFPRGEQYFGPGTRLTVT.